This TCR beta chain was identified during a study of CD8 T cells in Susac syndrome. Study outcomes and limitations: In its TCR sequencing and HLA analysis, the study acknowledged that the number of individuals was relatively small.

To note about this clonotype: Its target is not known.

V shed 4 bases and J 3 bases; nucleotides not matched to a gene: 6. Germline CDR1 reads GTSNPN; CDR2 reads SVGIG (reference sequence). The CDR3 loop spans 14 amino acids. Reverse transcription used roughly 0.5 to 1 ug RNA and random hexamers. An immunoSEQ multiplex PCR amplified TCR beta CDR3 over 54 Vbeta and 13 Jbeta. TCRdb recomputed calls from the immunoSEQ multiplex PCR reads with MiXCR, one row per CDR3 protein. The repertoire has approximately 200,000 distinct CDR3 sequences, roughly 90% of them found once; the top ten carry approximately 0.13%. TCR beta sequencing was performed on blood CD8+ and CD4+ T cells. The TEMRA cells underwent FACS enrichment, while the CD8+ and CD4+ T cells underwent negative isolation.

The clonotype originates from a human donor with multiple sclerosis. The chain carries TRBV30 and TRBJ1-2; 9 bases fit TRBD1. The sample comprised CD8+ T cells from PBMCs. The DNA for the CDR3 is TGTGCCTGGATCCCGGGACAGGGCCACTATGGCTACACCTTC. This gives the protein CAWIPGQGHYGYTF.